The 11 T cell receptor beta chains presented below share a single source sample, sequenced in a study of radiotherapy plus CTLA-4 blockade in lung cancer. Measured with immunoSEQ multiplex PCR; TCRdb has only the in-frame clones, and not every one. The sample shows some 62,000 clones, roughly 77% of them seen only once. Sequenced here: peripheral blood, sampled from a patient treated with radiotherapy plus ipilimumab. The source is a human donor with non-small cell lung cancer who had a complete response to radiotherapy plus ipilimumab.

The V and J genes are TRBV29-1 and TRBJ2-1; 8 bases agree with TRBD1. This CDR3 comprises 12 residues. Trimming removed 6 bases from V and 9 bases from J; junction bases left unmatched: 7. Per germline, CDR1 SQVTM and CDR2 ANQGSEA. The CDR3 bases are TGCAGCGTCGAGACAGGGGATGGTGAGCAGTTCTTC. Amino acid sequence: CSVETGDGEQFF.

The CDR3 DNA is TGCGCCAGCAGCCAAGAGGGAGGGAACTACAATGAGCAGTTCTTC. Its translation: CASSQEGGNYNEQFF. J is TRBJ2-1 and V is TRBV4-3; 7 bases match TRBD2. CDR3 length equals 15 residues. The germline CDR1 and CDR2 sequences are LGHNA and YSLEER. With 0 bases clipped from V and 3 bases from J, the junction kept 2 bases outside the gene matches.

The rearrangement uses TRBV6-5 and TRBJ2-1; TRBD2 agrees at 9 bases. CDR3 length equals 16 residues. Germline-derived CDR1 and CDR2 are MNHEY and SVGAGI. After removal of 4 bases from V and 3 bases from J, the junction contained 7 bases not matched to a gene. CDR3 bases: TGTGCCAGCAGTTCCCCCGAGCGGGGGGTCTACAATGAGCAGTTCTTC. This encodes CASSSPERGVYNEQFF.

Only a few counts were recorded for this clone. The J gene is TRBJ1-5, the V gene TRBV7-2; 8 bases agree with TRBD1. Germline V gives CDR1 SGHTA, CDR2 FQGNSA. CDR3 size: 13 residues. J gave up 4 bases and V 9 bases, and 5 bases lay outside the gene matches. The chain's CDR3 is CASRQGLNQPQHF. The CDR3 nucleotides read TGTGCCAGTAGACAGGGGTTGAATCAGCCCCAGCATTTT.

The chain recombines TRBV4-3 with TRBJ2-7, with D possibly being TRBD1 or TRBD2 (5 bases each). Germline CDR1 LGHNA, CDR2 YSLEER. This CDR3 has 14 residues. Deletions cut 0 bases from V and 2 bases from J, with 8 bases between. CDR3 coding DNA: TGCGCCAGCAGCCAAGAGCAGGGACCCTACGAGCAGTACTTC. It yields the protein CASSQEQGPYEQYF.

The CDR3 is CASSNRVRNQPQHF. CDR3 DNA sequence: TGTGCCAGCAGTAACAGGGTACGCAATCAGCCCCAGCATTTT. The V and J genes are TRBV2 and TRBJ1-5, with D possibly matching TRBD1 (6 bases). V lost 5 bases and J lost 2, with 10 bases in between. The CDR3 extends over 14 amino acids. Germline CDR1 SNHLY, CDR2 FYNNEI.

This chain links TRBV7-9 with TRBJ1-2; TRBD1 might be the D (6 bases). The CDR3 consists of 13 residues. V was pared by 5 bases and J by 2 bases, with 9 bases between. Germline-derived CDR1 and CDR2 are SEHNR and FQNEAQ (reference sequence). The CDR3 is CASSRDTNYGYTF. DNA of the CDR3: TGTGCCAGCAGCCGGGACACGAACTATGGCTACACCTTC.

The V and J genes are TRBV25-1 and TRBJ1-1; TRBD1 agrees at 10 bases. The germline V gene encodes CDR1 MGHDK and CDR2 SYGVNS. J lost 5 bases, V lost 3 bases, and 3 bases had no gene match. This CDR3 comprises 14 residues. CDR3 bases: TGTGCCAGCAGTGAGGACAGGGGGGGGACTGAAGCTTTCTTT. Protein: CASSEDRGGTEAFF.

The V and J genes are TRBV5-6 and TRBJ1-2; D not resolved. Trimming stripped 2 bases from V and 4 bases from J, with 6 bases between. This CDR3 spans 12 amino acids. Looked up from germline, CDR1 is SGHDT and CDR2 is YYEEEE. CDR3 bases: TGTGCCAGCAGCTTAGTAGGCTATGGCTACACCTTC. Its translation is CASSLVGYGYTF.

The J gene is TRBJ1-1, the V gene TRBV5-4; no reliable D call. The CDR3 contains 14 residues. Per germline, CDR1 SGHNT and CDR2 YYREEE (reference sequence). The ends were cut back, 4 bases at V and 4 bases at J, with 14 bases in the middle. This CDR3 is CASSLETGGTEAFF. The CDR3 nucleotides read TGTGCCAGCAGCCTCGAGACGGGCGGCACTGAAGCTTTCTTT.

The V and J genes are TRBV2 and TRBJ1-3; D is possibly TRBD1 (6 bases). This CDR3 region has 15 residues. V was cut by 6 bases and J by 1 base, with 13 bases left in between. The germline V gene encodes CDR1 SNHLY and CDR2 FYNNEI. The CDR3 is CASRTEGGSGNTIYF. CDR3 DNA sequence: TGTGCCAGCAGAACTGAGGGGGGATCTGGAAACACCATATATTTT. The whole variable domain, remainder taken from reference TRBV2 and TRBJ1-3, is EPEVTQTPSHQVTQMGQEVILRCVPISNHLYFYWYRQILGQKVEFLVSFYNNEISEKSEIFDDQFSVERPDGSNFTLKIRSTKLEDSAMYFCASRTEGGSGNTIYFGEGSWLTVV.